Below, 14 T cell receptor beta chains from the same sample are listed, as sequenced in a study of PD-L1 blockade in urothelial cancer. The sample's time point: pretreatment peripheral blood. Assay used: immunoSEQ multiplex PCR; TCRdb lists only in-frame clones, some missing. This table has more than 75,000 clones, 65% to 85% appearing once. This material consisted of PBMCs, taken around atezolizumab (anti-PD-L1) treatment. These receptors originate from a man in his sixties with urothelial cancer.

The CDR3 loop reads CASRGRANYGYTF. For the CDR3, the DNA is TGCGCCAGCAGAGGGAGGGCTAACTATGGCTACACCTTC. This chain links TRBV23-1 with TRBJ1-2; D is unresolved. TRBV23-1 is annotated as an ORF whose role is uncertain. This CDR3 spans 13 amino acids. V was shortened by 6 bases and J by 0 bases, with 8 bases between the two germline ends.

This chain connects TRBV7-2 to TRBJ2-7, with 9 bases aligning to TRBD2. Germline values: CDR1 SGHTA, CDR2 FQGNSA. This CDR3 comprises 12 residues. Trimming took 4 bases from V and 12 from J; bases not matched to a gene: 7. The DNA for the CDR3 is TGTGCCAGCAGCTATAGCGGGAGTACTGTGTACTTC. The encoded protein is CASSYSGSTVYF. The full variable domain, rest sourced from reference TRBV7-2 and TRBJ2-7, is GAGVSQSPSNKVTEKGKDVELRCDPISGHTALYWYRQSLGQGLEFLIYFQGNSAPDKSGLPSDRFSAERTGGSVSTLTIQRTQQEDSAVYLCASSYSGSTVYFGPGTRLTVT.

This clone has only one observation. The gene calls are TRBV5-5 and TRBJ2-3; D unclear. The germline V gene has CDR1 SGHKS and CDR2 YYEKEE (reference sequence). Trimming stripped 5 bases from V and 2 bases from J, with 6 bases between. This CDR3 spans 12 amino acids. The CDR3 protein is CASSPITDTQYF. The DNA of the CDR3 is TGTGCCAGCAGTCCCATCACAGATACGCAGTATTTT.

The chain carries TRBV2 and TRBJ1-2, with unresolved D. The V end lost 1 base, the J end lost 0 bases, and 6 bases lay between the germline ends. The CDR3 length is 14 residues. Germline CDR1 SNHLY, CDR2 FYNNEI. The CDR3 nucleotides are TGTGCCAGCAGTGAAGGGCCGACTAACTATGGCTACACCTTC. Amino acids: CASSEGPTNYGYTF.

The J gene is TRBJ1-4, the V gene TRBV18; a possible D gene is TRBD1 (6 bases). CDR3 length: 13 amino acids. The V end lost 6 bases, the J end lost 7 bases, and 12 bases lay between the germline ends. Germline CDR1 reads KGHSH; CDR2 reads LQKENI. Here the CDR3 reads CASSQDRTEKLFF. The CDR3 region has the DNA TGTGCCAGCTCGCAAGACAGGACTGAAAAACTGTTTTTT.

The genes are TRBV11-2 and TRBJ2-7; D possibly corresponds to TRBD1 (5 bases). This CDR3 spans 14 amino acids. Germline V CDR1 and CDR2: SGHAT, FQNNGV. The ends were cut back, 0 bases at V and 2 bases at J, with 8 bases in the middle. Here the CDR3 DNA reads TGTGCCAGCAGCTTAGACGGACAAACCTACGAGCAGTACTTC. Translation gives CASSLDGQTYEQYF.

CDR3 residues: CASSLGQGKGETGELFF. The DNA of the CDR3 is TGCGCCAGCAGCCTAGGACAGGGAAAGGGTGAGACCGGGGAGCTGTTTTTT. The gene calls are TRBV4-3 and TRBJ2-2; TRBD1 aligns across 8 bases. CDR1 is LGHNA and CDR2 is YSLEER in the germline V gene. The junction had 12 bases not matched to a gene; V was cut back by 4 bases and J by 5 bases. The CDR3 loop spans 17 amino acids.

This chain links TRBV29-1 with TRBJ2-1; TRBD2 matches at 11 bases. Germline V gene data show CDR1 as SQVTM and CDR2 as ANQGSEA. There are 14 residues in the CDR3. V trimming: 6 bases; J trimming: 4 bases; junction bases outside the gene matches: 5. CDR3 DNA sequence: TGCAGCGTGGCCGGGACTAGCGGATACAATGAGCAGTTCTTC. This codes for CSVAGTSGYNEQFF.

The chain couples TRBV18 to TRBJ2-3, with D unresolved. V lost 4 bases, J lost 1 base, and 12 bases lay in between. CDR3 length: 15 amino acids. Germline assignment: CDR1 KGHSH and CDR2 LQKENI. CDR3 in DNA: TGTGCCAGCTCACGGAGTCTTCCGGGCACAGATACGCAGTATTTT. This sequence encodes CASSRSLPGTDTQYF.

This chain joins TRBV18 and TRBJ2-7; 8 positions match TRBD1. V was clipped by 4 bases and J by 2 bases; unmatched bases: 4. The CDR3 is 14 amino acids. Per germline, CDR1 KGHSH and CDR2 LQKENI. The CDR3 loop reads CASSLSGGTYEQYF. The CDR3 DNA reads TGTGCCAGCTCACTGTCAGGGGGCACCTACGAGCAGTACTTC.

This clone has only one observation. The chain combines TRBV9 with TRBJ2-1, with TRBD1 matching 9 bases. CDR3 length: 16 amino acids. Unmatched junction bases numbered 5, after V lost 0 bases and J lost 4 bases. Per germline, CDR1 SGDLS and CDR2 YYNGEE. The CDR3 loop reads CASSVAGTGNYNEQFF. DNA of the CDR3: TGTGCCAGCAGCGTAGCCGGGACAGGGAATTACAATGAGCAGTTCTTC.

The V gene is TRBV19, the J gene TRBJ2-3; the match to TRBD2 covers 13 bases. CDR1 is LNHDA, CDR2 SQIVND, per germline (reference sequence). The V and J ends lost 6 bases and 4 bases, in that order; junction bases with no gene match: 4. The CDR3 is 15 amino acids. CDR3 sequence (DNA): TGTGCCAGTAGCCTACTAGCGGGAGGGCCAGATACGCAGTATTTT. It is translated as CASSLLAGGPDTQYF. Full variable domain (outside the CDR3, taken from reference TRBV19 and TRBJ2-3): DGGITQSPKYLFRKEGQNVTLSCEQNLNHDAMYWYRQDPGQGLRLIYYSQIVNDFQKGDIAEGYSVSREKKESFPLTVTSAQKNPTAFYLCASSLLAGGPDTQYFGPGTRLTVL.

The chain employs TRBV30 and TRBJ1-2; D gene uncertain. Trimming took off 4 bases at V and 2 bases at J, with 5 bases between the two ends. This CDR3 has 11 residues. Per germline, CDR1 GTSNPN and CDR2 SVGIG (reference sequence). CDR3 sequence (DNA): TGTGCCTGGACAGAAAACTATGGCTACACCTTC. Encoded protein: CAWTENYGYTF. The full variable domain, completed using reference TRBV30 and TRBJ1-2, is SQTIHQWPATLVQPVGSPLSLECTVEGTSNPNLYWYRQAAGRGLQLLFYSVGIGQISSEVPQNLSASRPQDRQFILSSKKLLLSDSGFYLCAWTENYGYTFGSGTRLTVV.

This clone came up a few times. The rearrangement joins TRBV27 to TRBJ2-2; 7 nucleotides line up with TRBD2. Germline CDR1 MNHEY, CDR2 SMNVEV (reference sequence). The ends lost 5 bases at V and 3 bases at J; junction bases unmatched: 6. The CDR3 is 15 amino acids. The CDR3 loop is CASSRSGTYTGELFF. The CDR3 DNA sequence: TGTGCCAGCAGTAGAAGCGGGACCTACACCGGGGAGCTGTTTTTT.